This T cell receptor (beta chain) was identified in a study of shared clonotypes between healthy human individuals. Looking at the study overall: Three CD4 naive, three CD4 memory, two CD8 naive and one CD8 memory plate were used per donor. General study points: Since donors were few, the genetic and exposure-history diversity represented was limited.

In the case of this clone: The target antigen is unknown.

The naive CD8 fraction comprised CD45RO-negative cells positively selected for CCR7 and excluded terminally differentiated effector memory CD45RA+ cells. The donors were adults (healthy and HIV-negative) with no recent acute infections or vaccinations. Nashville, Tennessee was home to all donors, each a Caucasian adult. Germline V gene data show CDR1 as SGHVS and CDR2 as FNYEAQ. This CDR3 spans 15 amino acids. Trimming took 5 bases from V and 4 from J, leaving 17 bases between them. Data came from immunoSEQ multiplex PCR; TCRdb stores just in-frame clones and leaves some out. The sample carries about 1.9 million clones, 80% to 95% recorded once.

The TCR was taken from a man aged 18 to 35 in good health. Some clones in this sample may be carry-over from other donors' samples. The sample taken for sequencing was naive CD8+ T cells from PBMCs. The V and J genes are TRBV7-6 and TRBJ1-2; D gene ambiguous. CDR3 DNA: TGTGCCAGCAGCCCTGACACCGGACGGTCCTATGGCTACACCTTC. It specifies CASSPDTGRSYGYTF.